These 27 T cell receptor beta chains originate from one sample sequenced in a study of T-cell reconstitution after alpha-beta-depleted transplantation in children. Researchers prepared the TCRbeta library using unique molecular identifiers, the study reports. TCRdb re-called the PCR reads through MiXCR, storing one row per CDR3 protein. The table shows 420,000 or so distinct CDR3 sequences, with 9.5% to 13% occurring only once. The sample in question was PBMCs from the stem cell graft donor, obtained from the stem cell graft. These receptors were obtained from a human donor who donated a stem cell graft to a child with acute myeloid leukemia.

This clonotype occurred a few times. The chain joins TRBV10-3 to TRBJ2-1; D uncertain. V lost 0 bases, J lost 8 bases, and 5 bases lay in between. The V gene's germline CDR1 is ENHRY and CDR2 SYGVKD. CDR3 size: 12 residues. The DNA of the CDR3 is TGTGCCATCAGTGAGTCCGGCTATGAGCAGTTCTTC. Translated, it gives CAISESGYEQFF.

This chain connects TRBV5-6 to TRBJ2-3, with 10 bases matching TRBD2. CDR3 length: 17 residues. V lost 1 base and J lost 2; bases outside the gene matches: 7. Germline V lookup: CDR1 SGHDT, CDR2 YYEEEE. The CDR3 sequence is CASSLFTGTSVTDTQYF. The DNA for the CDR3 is TGTGCCAGCAGCTTGTTCACCGGGACTAGCGTCACAGATACGCAGTATTTT.

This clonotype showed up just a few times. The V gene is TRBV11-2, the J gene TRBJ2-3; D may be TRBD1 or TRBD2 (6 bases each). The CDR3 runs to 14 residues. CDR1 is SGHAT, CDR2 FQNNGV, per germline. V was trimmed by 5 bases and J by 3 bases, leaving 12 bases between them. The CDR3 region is CASSDRGVTDTQYF. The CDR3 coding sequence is TGTGCCAGCAGCGATAGGGGGGTGACAGATACGCAGTATTTT. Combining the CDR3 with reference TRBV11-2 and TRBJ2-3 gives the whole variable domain EAGVAQSPRYKIIEKRQSVAFWCNPISGHATLYWYQQILGQGPKLLIQFQNNGVVDDSQLPKDRFSAERLKGVDSTLKIQPAKLEDSAVYLCASSDRGVTDTQYFGPGTRLTVL.

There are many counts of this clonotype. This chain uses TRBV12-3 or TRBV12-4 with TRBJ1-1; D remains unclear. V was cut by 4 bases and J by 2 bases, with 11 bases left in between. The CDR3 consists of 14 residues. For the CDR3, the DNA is TGTGCCAGCAGTTCCCAGGAGACTAACACTGAAGCTTTCTTT. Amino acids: CASSSQETNTEAFF.

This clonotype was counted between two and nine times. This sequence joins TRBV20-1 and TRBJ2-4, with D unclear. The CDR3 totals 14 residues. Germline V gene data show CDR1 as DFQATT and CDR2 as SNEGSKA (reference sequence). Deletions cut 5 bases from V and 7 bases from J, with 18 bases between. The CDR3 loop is CSAVPEGVWNIQYF. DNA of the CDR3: TGCAGTGCTGTCCCGGAAGGAGTTTGGAACATTCAGTACTTC.

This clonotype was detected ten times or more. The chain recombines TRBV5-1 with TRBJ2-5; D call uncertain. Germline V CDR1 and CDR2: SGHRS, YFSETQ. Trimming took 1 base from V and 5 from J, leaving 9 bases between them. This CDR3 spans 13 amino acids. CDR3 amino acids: CASSLLNRETQYF. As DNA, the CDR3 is TGCGCCAGCAGCTTGTTGAATCGGGAGACCCAGTACTTC.

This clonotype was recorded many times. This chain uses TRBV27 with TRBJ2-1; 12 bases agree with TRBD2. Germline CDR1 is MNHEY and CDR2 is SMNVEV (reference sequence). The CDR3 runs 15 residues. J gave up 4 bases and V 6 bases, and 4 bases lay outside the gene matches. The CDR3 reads CASSLAGGGYNEQFF. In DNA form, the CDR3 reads TGTGCCAGCAGCCTAGCGGGAGGGGGATACAATGAGCAGTTCTTC.

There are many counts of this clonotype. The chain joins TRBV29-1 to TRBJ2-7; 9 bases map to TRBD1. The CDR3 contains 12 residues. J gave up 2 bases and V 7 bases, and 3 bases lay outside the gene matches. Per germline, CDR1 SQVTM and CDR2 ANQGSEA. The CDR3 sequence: CSGGTGTYEQYF. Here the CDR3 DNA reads TGCAGCGGGGGGACAGGGACCTACGAGCAGTACTTC.

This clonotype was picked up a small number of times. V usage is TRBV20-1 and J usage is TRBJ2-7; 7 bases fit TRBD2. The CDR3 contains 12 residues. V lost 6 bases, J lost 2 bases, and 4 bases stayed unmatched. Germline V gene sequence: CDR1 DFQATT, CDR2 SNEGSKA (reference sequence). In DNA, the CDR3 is TGCAGTGCGGGAGCGGGAACCTACGAGCAGTACTTC. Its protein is CSAGAGTYEQYF.

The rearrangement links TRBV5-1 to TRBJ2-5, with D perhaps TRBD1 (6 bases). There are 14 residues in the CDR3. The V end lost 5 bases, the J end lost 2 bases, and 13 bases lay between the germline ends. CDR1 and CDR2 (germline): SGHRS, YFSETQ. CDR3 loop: CASSSGVLQETQYF. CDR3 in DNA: TGCGCCAGCAGTTCAGGGGTTCTACAAGAGACCCAGTACTTC.

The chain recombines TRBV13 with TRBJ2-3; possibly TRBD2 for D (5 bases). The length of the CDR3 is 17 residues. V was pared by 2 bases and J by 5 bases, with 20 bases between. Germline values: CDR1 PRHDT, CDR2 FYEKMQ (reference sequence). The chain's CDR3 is CASSLKSGRLEGDTQYF. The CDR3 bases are TGTGCCAGCAGCTTAAAGAGTGGAAGACTTGAGGGAGATACGCAGTATTTT. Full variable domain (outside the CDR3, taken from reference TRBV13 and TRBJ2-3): AAGVIQSPRHLIKEKRETATLKCYPIPRHDTVYWYQQGPGQDPQFLISFYEKMQSDKGSIPDRFSAQQFSDYHSELNMSSLELGDSALYFCASSLKSGRLEGDTQYFGPGTRLTVL.

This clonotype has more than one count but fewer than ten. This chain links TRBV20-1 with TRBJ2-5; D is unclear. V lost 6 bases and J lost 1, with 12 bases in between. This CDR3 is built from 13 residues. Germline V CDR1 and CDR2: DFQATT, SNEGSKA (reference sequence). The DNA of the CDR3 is TGCAGTGCCCCGGCCACTACCCAAGAGACCCAGTACTTC. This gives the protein CSAPATTQETQYF.

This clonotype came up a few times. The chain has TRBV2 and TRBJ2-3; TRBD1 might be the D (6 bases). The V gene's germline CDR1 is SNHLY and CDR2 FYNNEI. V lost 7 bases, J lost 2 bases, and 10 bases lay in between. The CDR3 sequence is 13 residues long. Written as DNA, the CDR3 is TGTGCCAGCAATACAGGGCCCACAGATACGCAGTATTTT. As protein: CASNTGPTDTQYF.

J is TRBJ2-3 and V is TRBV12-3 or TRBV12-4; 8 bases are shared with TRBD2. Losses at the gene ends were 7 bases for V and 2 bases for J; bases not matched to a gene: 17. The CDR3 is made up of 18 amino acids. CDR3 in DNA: TGTGCCAGCACTTTGAGGGCGGGAGGCCATCTCAACACAGATACGCAGTATTTT. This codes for CASTLRAGGHLNTDTQYF.

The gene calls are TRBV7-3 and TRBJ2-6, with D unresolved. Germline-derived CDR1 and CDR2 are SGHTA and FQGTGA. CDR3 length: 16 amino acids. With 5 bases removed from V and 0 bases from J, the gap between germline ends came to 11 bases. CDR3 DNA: TGTGCCAGCAGCCCGGACGGAACCTCTGGGGCCAACGTCCTGACTTTC. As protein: CASSPDGTSGANVLTF.

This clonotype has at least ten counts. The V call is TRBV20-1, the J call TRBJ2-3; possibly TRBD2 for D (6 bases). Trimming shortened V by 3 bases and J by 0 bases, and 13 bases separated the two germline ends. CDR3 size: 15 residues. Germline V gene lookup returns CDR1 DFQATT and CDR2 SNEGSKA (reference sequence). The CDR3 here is CSASVGGQSTDTQYF. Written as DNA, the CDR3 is TGCAGTGCTAGTGTGGGAGGACAAAGCACAGATACGCAGTATTTT.

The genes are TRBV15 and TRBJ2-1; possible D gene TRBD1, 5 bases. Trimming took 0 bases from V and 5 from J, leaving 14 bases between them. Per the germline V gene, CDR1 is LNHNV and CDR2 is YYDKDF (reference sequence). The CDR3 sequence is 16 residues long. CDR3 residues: CATSRDWAGIDNEQFF. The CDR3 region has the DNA TGTGCCACCAGCAGAGATTGGGCAGGGATTGACAATGAGCAGTTCTTC.

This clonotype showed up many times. As DNA, the CDR3 is TGCGCCAGCAGCCTAGATAGGGGTGAAGCTTTCTTT. As protein: CASSLDRGEAFF. The genes are TRBV5-1 and TRBJ1-1; D is perhaps TRBD1 (5 bases). With 4 bases removed from V and 7 bases from J, the gap between germline ends came to 11 bases. The CDR3 runs to 12 residues. Per germline, CDR1 SGHRS and CDR2 YFSETQ.

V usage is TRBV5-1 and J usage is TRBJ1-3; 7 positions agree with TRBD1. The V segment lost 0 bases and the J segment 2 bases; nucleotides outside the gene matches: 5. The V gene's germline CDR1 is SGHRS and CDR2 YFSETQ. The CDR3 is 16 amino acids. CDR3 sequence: CASSLAGGLAGNTIYF. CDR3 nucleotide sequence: TGCGCCAGCAGCTTGGCAGGGGGTTTGGCTGGAAACACCATATATTTT.

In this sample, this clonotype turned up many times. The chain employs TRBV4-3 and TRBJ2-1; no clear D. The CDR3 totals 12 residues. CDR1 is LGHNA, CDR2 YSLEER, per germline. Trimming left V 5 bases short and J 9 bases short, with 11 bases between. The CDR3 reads CASSFSGGEQFF. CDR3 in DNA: TGCGCCAGCAGCTTTTCGGGCGGTGAGCAGTTCTTC.

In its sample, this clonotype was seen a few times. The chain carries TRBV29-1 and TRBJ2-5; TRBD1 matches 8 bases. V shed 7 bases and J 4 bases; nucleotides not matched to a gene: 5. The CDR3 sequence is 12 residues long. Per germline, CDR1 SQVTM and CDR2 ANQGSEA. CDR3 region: CSGGQGLETQYF. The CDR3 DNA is TGCAGCGGCGGACAGGGTTTAGAGACCCAGTACTTC.

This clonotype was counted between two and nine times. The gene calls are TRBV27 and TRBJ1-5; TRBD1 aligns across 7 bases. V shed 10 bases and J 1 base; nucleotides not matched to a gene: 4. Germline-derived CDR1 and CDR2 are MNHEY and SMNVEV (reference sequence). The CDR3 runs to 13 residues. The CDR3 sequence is CATGGGSNQPQHF. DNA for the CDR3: TGTGCCACAGGGGGAGGGAGCAATCAGCCCCAGCATTTT.

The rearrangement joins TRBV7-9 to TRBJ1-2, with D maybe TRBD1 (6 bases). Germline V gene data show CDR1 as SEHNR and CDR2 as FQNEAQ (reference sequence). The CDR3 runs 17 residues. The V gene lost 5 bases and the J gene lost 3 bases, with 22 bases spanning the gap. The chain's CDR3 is CASSEPTNWGPDYGYTF. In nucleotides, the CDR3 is TGTGCCAGCAGCGAACCGACGAACTGGGGGCCCGACTATGGCTACACCTTC.

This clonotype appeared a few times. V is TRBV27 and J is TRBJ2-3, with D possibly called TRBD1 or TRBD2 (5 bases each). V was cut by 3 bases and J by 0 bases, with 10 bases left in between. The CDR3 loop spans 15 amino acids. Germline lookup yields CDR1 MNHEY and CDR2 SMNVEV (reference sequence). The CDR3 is CASSFEGHSTDTQYF. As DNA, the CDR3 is TGTGCCAGCAGTTTTGAGGGGCATAGCACAGATACGCAGTATTTT.

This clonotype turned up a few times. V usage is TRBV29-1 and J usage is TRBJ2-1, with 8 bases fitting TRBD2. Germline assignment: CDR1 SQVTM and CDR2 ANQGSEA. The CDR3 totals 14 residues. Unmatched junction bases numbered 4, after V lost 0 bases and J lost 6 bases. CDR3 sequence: CSVEDRLAGNEQFF. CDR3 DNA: TGCAGCGTTGAAGATCGTCTAGCGGGCAATGAGCAGTTCTTC.

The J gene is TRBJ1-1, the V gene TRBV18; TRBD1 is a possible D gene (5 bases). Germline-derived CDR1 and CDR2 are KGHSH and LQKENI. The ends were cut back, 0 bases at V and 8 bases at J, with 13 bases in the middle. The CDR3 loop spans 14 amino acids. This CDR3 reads CASSPPGGIPEAFF. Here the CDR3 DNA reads TGTGCCAGCTCACCACCGGGGGGAATACCAGAAGCTTTCTTT.

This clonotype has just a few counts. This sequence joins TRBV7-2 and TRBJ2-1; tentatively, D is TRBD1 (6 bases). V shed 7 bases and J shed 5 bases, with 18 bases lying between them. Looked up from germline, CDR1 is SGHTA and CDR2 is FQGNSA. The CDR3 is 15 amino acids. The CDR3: CASTITGFGDNEQFF. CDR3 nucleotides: TGTGCCAGCACCATAACAGGGTTCGGAGACAATGAGCAGTTCTTC.